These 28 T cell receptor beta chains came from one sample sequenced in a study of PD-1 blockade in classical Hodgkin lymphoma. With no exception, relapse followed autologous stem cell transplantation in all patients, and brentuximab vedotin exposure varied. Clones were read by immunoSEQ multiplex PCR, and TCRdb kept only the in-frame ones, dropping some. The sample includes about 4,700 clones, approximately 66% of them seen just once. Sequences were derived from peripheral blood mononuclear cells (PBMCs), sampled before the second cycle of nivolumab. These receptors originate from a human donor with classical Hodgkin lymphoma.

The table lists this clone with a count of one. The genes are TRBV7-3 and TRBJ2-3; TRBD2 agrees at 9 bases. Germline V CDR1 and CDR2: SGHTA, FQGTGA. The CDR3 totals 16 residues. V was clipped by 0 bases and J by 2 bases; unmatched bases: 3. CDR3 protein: CASSLTSGGHTDTQYF. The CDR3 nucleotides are TGTGCCAGCAGCTTAACTAGCGGGGGACACACAGATACGCAGTATTTT.

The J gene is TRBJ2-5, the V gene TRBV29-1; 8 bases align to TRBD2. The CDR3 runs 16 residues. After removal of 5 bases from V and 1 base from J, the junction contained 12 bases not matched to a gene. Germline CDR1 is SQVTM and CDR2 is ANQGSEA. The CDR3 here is CSVLGASGGLQETQYF. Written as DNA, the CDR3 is TGCAGCGTTTTAGGGGCAAGCGGGGGACTCCAAGAGACCCAGTACTTC. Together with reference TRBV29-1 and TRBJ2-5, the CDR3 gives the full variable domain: SAVISQKPSRDICQRGTSLTIQCQVDSQVTMMFWYRQQPGQSLTLIATANQGSEATYESGFVIDKFPISRPNLTFSTLTVSNMSPEDSSIYLCSVLGASGGLQETQYFGPGTRLLVL.

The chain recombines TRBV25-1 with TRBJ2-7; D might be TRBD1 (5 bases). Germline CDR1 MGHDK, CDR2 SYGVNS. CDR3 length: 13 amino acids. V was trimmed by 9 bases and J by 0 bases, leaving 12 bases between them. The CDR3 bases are TGTGCCAGTGGACCGGACAACTCCTACGAGCAGTACTTC. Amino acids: CASGPDNSYEQYF.

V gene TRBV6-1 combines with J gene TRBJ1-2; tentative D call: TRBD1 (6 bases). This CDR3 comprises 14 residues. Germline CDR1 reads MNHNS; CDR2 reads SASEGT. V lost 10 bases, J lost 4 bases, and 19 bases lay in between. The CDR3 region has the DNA TGTGCCACCTATCAAACAGGGACCGTCTATGGCTACACCTTC. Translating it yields CATYQTGTVYGYTF.

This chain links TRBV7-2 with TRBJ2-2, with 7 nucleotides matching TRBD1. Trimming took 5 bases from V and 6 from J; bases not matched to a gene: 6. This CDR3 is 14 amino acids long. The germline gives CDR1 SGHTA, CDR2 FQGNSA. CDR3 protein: CASSPQGIAGELFF. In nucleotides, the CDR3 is TGTGCCAGCAGCCCACAGGGGATCGCCGGGGAGCTGTTTTTT.

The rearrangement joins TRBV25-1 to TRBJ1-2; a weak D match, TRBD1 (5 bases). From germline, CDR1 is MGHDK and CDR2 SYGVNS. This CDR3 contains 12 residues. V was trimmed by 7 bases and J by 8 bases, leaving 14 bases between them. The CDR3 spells CASNGGSEGYTF. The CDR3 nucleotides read TGTGCCAGCAACGGGGGGTCAGAGGGCTACACCTTC.

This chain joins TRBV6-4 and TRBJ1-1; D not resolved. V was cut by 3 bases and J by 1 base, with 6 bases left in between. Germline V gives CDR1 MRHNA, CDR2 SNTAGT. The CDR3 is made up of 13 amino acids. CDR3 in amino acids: CASSDWGNTEAFF. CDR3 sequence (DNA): TGTGCCAGCAGTGATTGGGGGAACACTGAAGCTTTCTTT.

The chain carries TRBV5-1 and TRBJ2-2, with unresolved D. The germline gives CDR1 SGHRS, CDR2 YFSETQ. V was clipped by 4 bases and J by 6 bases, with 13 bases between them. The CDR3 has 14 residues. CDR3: CASSPGRFAGELFF. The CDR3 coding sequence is TGCGCCAGCAGCCCAGGACGGTTCGCCGGGGAGCTGTTTTTT.

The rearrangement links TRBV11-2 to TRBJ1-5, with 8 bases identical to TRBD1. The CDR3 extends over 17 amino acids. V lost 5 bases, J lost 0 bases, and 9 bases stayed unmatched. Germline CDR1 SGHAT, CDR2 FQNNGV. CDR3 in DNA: TGTGCCAGCAGCCCCGGACAGGGTTCGTATAGCAATCAGCCCCAGCATTTT. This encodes CASSPGQGSYSNQPQHF.

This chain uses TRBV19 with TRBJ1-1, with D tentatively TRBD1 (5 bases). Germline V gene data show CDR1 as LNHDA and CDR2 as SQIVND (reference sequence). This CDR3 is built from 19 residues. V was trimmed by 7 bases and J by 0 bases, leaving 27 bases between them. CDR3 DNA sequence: TGTGCCAGTACCACGTGGCCGTGGGTACAGGATGACATGAACACTGAAGCTTTCTTT. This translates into CASTTWPWVQDDMNTEAFF. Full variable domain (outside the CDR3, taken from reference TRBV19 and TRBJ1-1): DGGITQSPKYLFRKEGQNVTLSCEQNLNHDAMYWYRQDPGQGLRLIYYSQIVNDFQKGDIAEGYSVSREKKESFPLTVTSAQKNPTAFYLCASTTWPWVQDDMNTEAFFGQGTRLTVV.

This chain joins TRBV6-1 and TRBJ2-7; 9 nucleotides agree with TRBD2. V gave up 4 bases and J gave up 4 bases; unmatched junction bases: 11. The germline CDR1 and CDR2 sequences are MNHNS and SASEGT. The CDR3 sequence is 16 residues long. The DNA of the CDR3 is TGTGCCAGCAGTGCCCCGCGGGGGGGAGGGCATTACGAGCAGTACTTC. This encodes CASSAPRGGGHYEQYF.

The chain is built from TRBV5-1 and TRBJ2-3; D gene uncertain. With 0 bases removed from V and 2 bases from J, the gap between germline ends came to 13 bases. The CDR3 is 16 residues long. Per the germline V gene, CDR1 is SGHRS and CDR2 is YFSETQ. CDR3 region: CASSLVVAPPTDTQYF. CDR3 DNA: TGCGCCAGCAGCTTGGTGGTAGCACCCCCCACAGATACGCAGTATTTT.

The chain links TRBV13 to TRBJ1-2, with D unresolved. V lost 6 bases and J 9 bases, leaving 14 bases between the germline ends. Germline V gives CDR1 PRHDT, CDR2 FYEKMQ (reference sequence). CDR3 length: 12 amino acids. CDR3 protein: CASSLGSFSYTF. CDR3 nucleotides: TGTGCCAGCAGTTTGGGGTCTTTTAGCTACACCTTC.

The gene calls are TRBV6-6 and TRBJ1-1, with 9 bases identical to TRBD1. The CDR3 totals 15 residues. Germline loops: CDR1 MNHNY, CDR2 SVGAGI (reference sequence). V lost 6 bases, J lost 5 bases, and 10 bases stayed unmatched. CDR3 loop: CASSTLSTGGTEAFF. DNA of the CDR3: TGTGCCAGCAGCACACTCTCGACAGGGGGTACTGAAGCTTTCTTT.

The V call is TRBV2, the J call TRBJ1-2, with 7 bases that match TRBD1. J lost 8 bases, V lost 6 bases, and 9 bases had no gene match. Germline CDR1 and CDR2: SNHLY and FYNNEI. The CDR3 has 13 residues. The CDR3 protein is CASSLGQLRGYTF. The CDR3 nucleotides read TGTGCCAGCAGCCTGGGACAGTTGCGGGGCTACACCTTC.

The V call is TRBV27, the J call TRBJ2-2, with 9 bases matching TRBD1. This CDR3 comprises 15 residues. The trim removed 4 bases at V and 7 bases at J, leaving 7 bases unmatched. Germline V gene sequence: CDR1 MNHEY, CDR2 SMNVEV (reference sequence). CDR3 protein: CASSSLGTGSGELFF. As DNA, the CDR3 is TGTGCCAGCAGTTCTCTAGGGACAGGGAGCGGGGAGCTGTTTTTT.

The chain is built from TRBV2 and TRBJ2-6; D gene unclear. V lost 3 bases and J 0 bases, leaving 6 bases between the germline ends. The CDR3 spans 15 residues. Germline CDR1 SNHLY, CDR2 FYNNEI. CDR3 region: CASSDTSSGANVLTF. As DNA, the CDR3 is TGTGCCAGCAGTGACACAAGCTCTGGGGCCAACGTCCTGACTTTC.

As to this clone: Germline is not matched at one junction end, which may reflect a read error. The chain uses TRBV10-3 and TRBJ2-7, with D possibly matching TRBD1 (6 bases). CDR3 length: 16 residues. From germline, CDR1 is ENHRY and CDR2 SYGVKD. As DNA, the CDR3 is TGTGCCATCAGTGAGTCCGAAAACAGGGTCCCCTATGAGCAGTACTTC. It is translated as CAISESENRVPYEQYF.

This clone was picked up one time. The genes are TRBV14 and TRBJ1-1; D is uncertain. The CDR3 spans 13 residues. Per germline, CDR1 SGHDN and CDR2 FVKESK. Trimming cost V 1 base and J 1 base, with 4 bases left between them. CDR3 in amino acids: CASSQGANTEAFF. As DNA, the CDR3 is TGTGCCAGCAGCCAAGGGGCGAACACTGAAGCTTTCTTT.

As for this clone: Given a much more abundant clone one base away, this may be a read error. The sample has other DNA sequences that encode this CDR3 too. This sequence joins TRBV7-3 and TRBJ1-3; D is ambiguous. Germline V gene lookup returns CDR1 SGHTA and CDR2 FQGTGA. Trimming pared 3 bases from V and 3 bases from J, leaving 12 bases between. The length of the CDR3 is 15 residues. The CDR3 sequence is CASSLSGGYGNTIYF. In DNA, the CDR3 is TGTGCCAGCAGCTTGTCCGGCGGATATGGAAACACCATATATTTT.

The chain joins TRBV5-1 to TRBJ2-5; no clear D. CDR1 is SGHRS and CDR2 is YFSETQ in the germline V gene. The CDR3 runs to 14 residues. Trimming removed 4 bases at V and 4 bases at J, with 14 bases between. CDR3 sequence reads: CASSLYDGSETQYF. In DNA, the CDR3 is TGCGCCAGCAGCCTGTATGACGGGTCAGAGACCCAGTACTTC. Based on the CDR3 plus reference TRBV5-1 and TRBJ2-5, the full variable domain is KAGVTQTPRYLIKTRGQQVTLSCSPISGHRSVSWYQQTPGQGLQFLFEYFSETQRNKGNFPGRFSGRQFSNSRSEMNVSTLELGDSALYLCASSLYDGSETQYFGPGTRLLVL.

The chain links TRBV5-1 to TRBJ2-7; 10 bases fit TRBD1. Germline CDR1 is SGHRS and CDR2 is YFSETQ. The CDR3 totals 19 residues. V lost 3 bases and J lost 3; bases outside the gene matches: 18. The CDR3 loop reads CASSWERVDRGRAGYEQYF. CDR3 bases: TGCGCCAGCAGCTGGGAAAGGGTAGACAGGGGGCGAGCCGGCTACGAGCAGTACTTC. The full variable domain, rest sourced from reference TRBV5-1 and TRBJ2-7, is KAGVTQTPRYLIKTRGQQVTLSCSPISGHRSVSWYQQTPGQGLQFLFEYFSETQRNKGNFPGRFSGRQFSNSRSEMNVSTLELGDSALYLCASSWERVDRGRAGYEQYFGPGTRLTVT.

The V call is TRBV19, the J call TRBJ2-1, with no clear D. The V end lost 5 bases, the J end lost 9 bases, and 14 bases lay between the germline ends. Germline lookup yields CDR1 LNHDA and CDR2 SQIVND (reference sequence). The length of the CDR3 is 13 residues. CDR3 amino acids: CASSLTSMGEQFF. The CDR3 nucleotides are TGTGCCAGTAGTCTAACCTCAATGGGTGAGCAGTTCTTC. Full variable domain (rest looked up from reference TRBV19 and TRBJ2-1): DGGITQSPKYLFRKEGQNVTLSCEQNLNHDAMYWYRQDPGQGLRLIYYSQIVNDFQKGDIAEGYSVSREKKESFPLTVTSAQKNPTAFYLCASSLTSMGEQFFGPGTRLTVL.

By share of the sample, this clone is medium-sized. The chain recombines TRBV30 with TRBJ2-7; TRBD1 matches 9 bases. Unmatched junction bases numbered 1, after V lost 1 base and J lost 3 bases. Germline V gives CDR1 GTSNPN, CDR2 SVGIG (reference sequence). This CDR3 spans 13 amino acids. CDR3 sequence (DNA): TGTGCCTGGAGTGGGGGACAGGGCTACGAGCAGTACTTC. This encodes CAWSGGQGYEQYF.

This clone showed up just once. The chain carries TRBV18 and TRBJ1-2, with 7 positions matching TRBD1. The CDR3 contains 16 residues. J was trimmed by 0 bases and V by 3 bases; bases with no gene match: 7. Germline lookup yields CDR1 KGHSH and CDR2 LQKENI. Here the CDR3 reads CASSPLGQITNYGYTF. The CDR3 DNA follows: TGTGCCAGCTCACCCCTGGGACAGATCACTAACTATGGCTACACCTTC. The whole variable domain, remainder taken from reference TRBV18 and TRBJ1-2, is NAGVMQNPRHLVRRRGQEARLRCSPMKGHSHVYWYRQLPEEGLKFMVYLQKENIIDESGMPKERFSAEFPKEGPSILRIQQVVRGDSAAYFCASSPLGQITNYGYTFGSGTRLTVV.

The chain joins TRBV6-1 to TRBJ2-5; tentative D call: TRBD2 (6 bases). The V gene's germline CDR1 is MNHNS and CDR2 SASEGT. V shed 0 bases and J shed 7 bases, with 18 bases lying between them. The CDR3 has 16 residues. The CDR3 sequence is CASSEASGTHVGTQYF. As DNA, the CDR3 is TGTGCCAGCAGTGAAGCCTCCGGGACTCATGTCGGGACCCAGTACTTC.

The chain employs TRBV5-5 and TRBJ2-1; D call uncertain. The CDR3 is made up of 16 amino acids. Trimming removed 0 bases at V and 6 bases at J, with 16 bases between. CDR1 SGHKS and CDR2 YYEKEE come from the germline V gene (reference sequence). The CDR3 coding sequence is TGTGCCAGCAGCTTGGCGGCCTTTCGCACCACCAATGAGCAGTTCTTC. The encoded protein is CASSLAAFRTTNEQFF. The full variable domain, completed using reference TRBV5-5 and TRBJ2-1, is DAGVTQSPTHLIKTRGQQVTLRCSPISGHKSVSWYQQVLGQGPQFIFQYYEKEERGRGNFPDRFSARQFPNYSSELNVNALLLGDSALYLCASSLAAFRTTNEQFFGPGTRLTVL.

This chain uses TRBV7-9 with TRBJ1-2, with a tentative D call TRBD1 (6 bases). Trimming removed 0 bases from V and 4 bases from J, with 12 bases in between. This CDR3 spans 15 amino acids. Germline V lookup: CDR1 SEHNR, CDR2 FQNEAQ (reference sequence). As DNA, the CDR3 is TGTGCCAGCAGCTTAGCTTCAGGGGAACCCTATGGCTACACCTTC. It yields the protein CASSLASGEPYGYTF.